This entry describes one T cell receptor (beta chain). Its antigen is currently unknown. Between the trimmed V and J ends, which lost 5 bases and 5 bases, there was a span of 15 bases. Germline lookup yields CDR1 MNHEY and CDR2 SVGAGI. The CDR3 extends over 14 amino acids. Produced via immunoSEQ multiplex PCR; TCRdb's table is partial and in-frame only. The repertoire holds 30,000 to 35,000 clones, with about nine tenths as singletons. The sample originates from a study of STAT5B mutations in CD4+ large granular lymphocyte leukemia. Study-wide results and limits: 8/27 top patient clones versus 2/35 control clones were TRBV06-family. No patients shared main leukemic clonotypes, though around 25% appeared at low frequency elsewhere.

This sequence was found in a human donor in good health. The sample taken for sequencing was CD4+ T cells from blood buffy coats. The chain carries TRBV6-5 and TRBJ1-1, with D perhaps TRBD1 (5 bases). The CDR3 protein is CASSGRGFVTEAFF. In nucleotides, the CDR3 is TGTGCCAGCAGTGGGCGGGGGTTCGTGACTGAAGCTTTCTTT.